The 18 T cell receptor beta chains given below trace back to one sample, sequenced in a study of blood T cell repertoires in COVID-19. Here immunoSEQ multiplex PCR was the method, and the copy in TCRdb shows in-frame clones only, minus some. The table lists about 99,000 clones, 80% to 90% of them singletons, with 15% in the top ten. The sequenced material came from peripheral blood. The receptor set was obtained from a man aged 50-59 years with acute or convalescent COVID-19.

This chain connects TRBV2 to TRBJ2-1; possibly TRBD1 for D (5 bases). CDR3 length: 13 amino acids. CDR1 SNHLY and CDR2 FYNNEI come from the germline V gene. Trimming took 10 bases from V and 8 from J, leaving 18 bases between them. CDR3 in amino acids: CAISHDVGDEQFF. Written as DNA, the CDR3 is TGTGCCATTTCACATGACGTAGGGGATGAGCAGTTCTTC.

This sequence joins TRBV7-2 and TRBJ2-7; 9 positions match TRBD1. Unmatched junction bases numbered 3, after V lost 1 base and J lost 2 bases. The CDR3 consists of 15 residues. CDR1 is SGHTA, CDR2 FQGNSA, per germline. The CDR3 DNA reads TGTGCCAGCAGCTTAGGACAGGGGGGTACCTACGAGCAGTACTTC. This codes for CASSLGQGGTYEQYF.

The V and J genes are TRBV4-1 and TRBJ2-1; 7 bases match TRBD2. Germline CDR1 and CDR2: MGHRA and YSYEKL. The CDR3 loop spans 13 amino acids. The V and J ends lost 1 base and 13 bases, in that order; junction bases with no gene match: 7. CDR3 nucleotide sequence: TGCGCCAGCAGCCAAGGTGGTCGACTAGCTCAGTTCTTC. Protein product: CASSQGGRLAQFF.

Of note for this clone: This specimen includes other DNA sequences encoding the same CDR3. The V call is TRBV5-1, the J call TRBJ2-5, with 7 bases aligning to TRBD1. V shed 0 bases and J 1 base; nucleotides not matched to a gene: 0. CDR1 and CDR2 from the germline V gene are SGHRS and YFSETQ. The CDR3 extends over 14 amino acids. The CDR3: CASSLGDSQETQYF. The CDR3 region has the DNA TGCGCCAGCAGCTTGGGGGACAGCCAAGAGACCCAGTACTTC.

The rearrangement uses TRBV24-1 and TRBJ2-1; TRBD1 is a possible D gene (6 bases). The length of the CDR3 is 13 residues. The V gene's germline CDR1 is KGHDR and CDR2 SFDVKD. V lost 8 bases, J lost 5 bases, and 12 bases lay in between. This CDR3 is CATTGTTNNEQFF. CDR3 DNA sequence: TGTGCCACCACCGGGACAACCAACAATGAGCAGTTCTTC.

The V call is TRBV19, the J call TRBJ1-2; TRBD1 might be the D (6 bases). The CDR3 has 15 amino acids. CDR1 and CDR2 from the germline V gene are LNHDA and SQIVND (reference sequence). The V end was cut by 4 bases, the J end by 5 bases, with 17 bases between. CDR3 sequence (DNA): TGTGCCAGTAGTACCCGGATACAGGGCTATTATGGCTACACCTTC. Translation: CASSTRIQGYYGYTF.

The chain is built from TRBV10-1 and TRBJ2-1; TRBD1 is a possible D gene (6 bases). The CDR3 extends over 14 amino acids. Germline V CDR1 and CDR2: WNHNN, SYGVQD (reference sequence). V gave up 0 bases and J gave up 8 bases, with 11 bases separating them. The CDR3 bases are TGCGCCAGCAGTGAGTCGGCAGGGGAAGATGAGCAGTTCTTC. It yields the protein CASSESAGEDEQFF.

The chain couples TRBV28 to TRBJ2-4; TRBD1 might be the D (6 bases). CDR3 size: 13 residues. CDR1 is MDHEN and CDR2 is SYDVKM in the germline V gene. Trimming removed 10 bases at V and 3 bases at J, with 13 bases between. CDR3 in amino acids: CATFGTIKNIQYF. DNA for the CDR3: TGTGCCACCTTTGGGACAATCAAAAACATTCAGTACTTC.

The V gene is TRBV5-1, the J gene TRBJ1-1; D gene unclear. The germline gives CDR1 SGHRS, CDR2 YFSETQ. The CDR3 covers 14 residues. The V and J ends lost 5 bases and 1 base respectively, with 12 bases between them. CDR3 coding DNA: TGCGCCAGCAGGGCCTCCGCAGGGAACACTGAAGCTTTCTTT. It encodes CASRASAGNTEAFF.

This rearrangement joins TRBV5-6 to TRBJ1-2; 8 bases align to TRBD1. The junction had 8 bases not matched to a gene; V was cut back by 4 bases and J by 0 bases. This CDR3 has 16 amino acids. Per germline, CDR1 SGHDT and CDR2 YYEEEE. Here the CDR3 reads CASSRGAGGTNYGYTF. CDR3 nucleotide sequence: TGTGCCAGCAGCCGCGGGGCAGGGGGCACTAACTATGGCTACACCTTC.

The chain's CDR3 is CASSLETTGQNIQYF. The DNA for the CDR3 is TGTGCCAGCAGCTTAGAGACGACAGGCCAAAACATTCAGTACTTC. V gene TRBV7-2 combines with J gene TRBJ2-4, with D possibly being TRBD1 (6 bases). CDR1 is SGHTA, CDR2 FQGNSA, per germline. V lost 1 base to trimming and J lost 5 bases, with 12 bases between them. The CDR3 runs to 15 residues.

This chain joins TRBV24-1 and TRBJ2-1, with TRBD1 matching 10 bases. With V trimmed by 0 bases and J by 5 bases, 6 bases remained unmatched. The CDR3 loop spans 17 amino acids. Per germline, CDR1 KGHDR and CDR2 SFDVKD. This chain's CDR3 is CATSDLSPGTGDNEQFF. The CDR3, as DNA: TGTGCCACCAGTGATTTGAGCCCCGGGACAGGGGACAATGAGCAGTTCTTC.

The chain joins TRBV5-1 to TRBJ2-2, with 8 positions matching TRBD1. The germline gives CDR1 SGHRS, CDR2 YFSETQ. With V trimmed by 5 bases and J by 7 bases, 7 bases remained unmatched. The CDR3 is 14 residues long. CDR3 coding DNA: TGCGCCAGCAGACTGACAGGGGATGGCGGGGAGCTGTTTTTT. Protein sequence: CASRLTGDGGELFF.

The chain has TRBV12-3 or TRBV12-4 and TRBJ2-3; the match to TRBD1 covers 8 bases. This CDR3 has 13 amino acids. Trimming at V came to 5 bases and at J to 4 bases, leaving 2 bases not matched to a gene. The CDR3, as DNA: TGTGCCAGCAGTAGGACAGGGTCAGATACGCAGTATTTT. This encodes CASSRTGSDTQYF.

V gene TRBV3-1 (or the pseudogene TRBV3-2) combines with J gene TRBJ2-7, with 8 bases that match TRBD1. Germline V gene lookup returns CDR1 LGHDT and CDR2 YNNKEL (reference sequence). This CDR3 comprises 15 residues. The trim removed 5 bases at V and 3 bases at J, leaving 9 bases unmatched. Here the CDR3 reads CASSSGDRSHYEQYF. The CDR3 DNA reads as TGTGCCAGCAGCTCCGGGGACAGGAGTCACTACGAGCAGTACTTC.

The chain links TRBV3-1 (or the pseudogene TRBV3-2) to TRBJ1-1, with 9 bases matching TRBD1. Germline trimming cut 2 bases from V and 5 bases from J; bases unmatched to any gene: 9. This CDR3 spans 16 amino acids. CDR1 and CDR2 (germline): LGHDT, YNNKEL (reference sequence). CDR3 sequence: CASSQRGQGFGTEAFF. CDR3 in DNA: TGTGCCAGCAGCCAAAGGGGACAGGGTTTCGGGACTGAAGCTTTCTTT.

The chain combines TRBV7-8 with TRBJ2-2, with 10 bases lining up with TRBD1. Unmatched junction bases numbered 3, after V lost 4 bases and J lost 4 bases. The CDR3 totals 15 residues. Germline CDR1 is SGHVS and CDR2 is FQNEAQ. The chain's CDR3 is CASSYRDRGTGELFF. The CDR3 nucleotides read TGTGCCAGCAGCTACCGGGACAGGGGCACCGGGGAGCTGTTTTTT.

This chain joins TRBV5-1 and TRBJ2-7; weak D call: TRBD2 (5 bases). V was cut by 4 bases and J by 2 bases, with 13 bases left in between. Per germline, CDR1 SGHRS and CDR2 YFSETQ. The CDR3 is made up of 14 amino acids. The CDR3 DNA reads as TGCGCCAGCAGCCTGGCACGGGGAACCTACGAGCAGTACTTC. Protein sequence: CASSLARGTYEQYF.